Given below is one T cell receptor beta chain in context. These data are taken from a study of blood T cell repertoires in COVID-19. In the study overall: Whether acute or convalescent, the COVID-19 samples came from the United States, Italy and Spain. PBMCs, B-cell-depleted T cells, or T cells were the source of the cDNA or gDNA that made up the material.

Original processing methods: Counts of nucleated cells, estimated from reference gene primer amplification, were obtained. The data were produced by immunoSEQ multiplex PCR, yet TCRdb's version contains in-frame clones alone and is incomplete. V, J and clone size were drawn from that table, and D and trimming were deduced from the DNA. This table has more than 85,000 clones, around 90% appearing once. The junction had 6 bases not matched to a gene; V was cut back by 3 bases and J by 5 bases. In germline, CDR1 is KGHSH, CDR2 LQKENI. The CDR3 contains 14 residues. The chain employs TRBV18 and TRBJ2-7, with 8 bases lining up with TRBD1. Sample: peripheral blood. This sequence originates from a human donor in a cohort sampled during active COVID-19. The CDR3: CASSPQGAKNEQYF. DNA of the CDR3: TGTGCCAGCTCACCGCAGGGGGCGAAGAACGAGCAGTACTTC.